This T cell receptor (beta chain) was sequenced during a study of tumor-infiltrating lymphocytes in primary liver carcinoma. General observations from the study: Tumor region pairs outstripped tumor-adjacent and tumor-blood pairs in overlap.

This clonotype has just a few counts. Its target is unknown. Trimming at V came to 0 bases and at J to 0 bases, leaving 3 bases not matched to a gene. The CDR3 consists of 17 residues. CDR1 and CDR2 from the germline V gene are LGHNA and YNFKEQ. RNA isolated from unsorted whole blood supplied the blood RNA, with germline DNA also extracted. The investigators made TCR beta cDNA from approximately 0.5 ug total RNA, using a constant-region primer. Libraries covering TCR beta were generated through three nested multiplex PCR rounds (using a slightly modified ARM-PCR). A C-beta reverse primer and TRBV1-TRBV30 forward primers served in each of the first two PCR rounds, at 10 cycles apiece. Each CDR3 protein is one row after TCRdb ran MiXCR on the multiplex PCR reads. The sample lists under 200,000 distinct CDR3 sequences; around three fifths were seen once.

This sequence joins TRBV4-2 and TRBJ2-1; TRBD2 matches 9 bases. Material for sequencing was peripheral blood. The origin of this receptor is an older woman with primary liver carcinoma and hepatitis B virus infection. CDR3 protein: CASSQEVAGASYNEQFF. The CDR3 region has the DNA TGTGCCAGCAGCCAAGAGGTAGCGGGGGCCTCCTACAATGAGCAGTTCTTC.